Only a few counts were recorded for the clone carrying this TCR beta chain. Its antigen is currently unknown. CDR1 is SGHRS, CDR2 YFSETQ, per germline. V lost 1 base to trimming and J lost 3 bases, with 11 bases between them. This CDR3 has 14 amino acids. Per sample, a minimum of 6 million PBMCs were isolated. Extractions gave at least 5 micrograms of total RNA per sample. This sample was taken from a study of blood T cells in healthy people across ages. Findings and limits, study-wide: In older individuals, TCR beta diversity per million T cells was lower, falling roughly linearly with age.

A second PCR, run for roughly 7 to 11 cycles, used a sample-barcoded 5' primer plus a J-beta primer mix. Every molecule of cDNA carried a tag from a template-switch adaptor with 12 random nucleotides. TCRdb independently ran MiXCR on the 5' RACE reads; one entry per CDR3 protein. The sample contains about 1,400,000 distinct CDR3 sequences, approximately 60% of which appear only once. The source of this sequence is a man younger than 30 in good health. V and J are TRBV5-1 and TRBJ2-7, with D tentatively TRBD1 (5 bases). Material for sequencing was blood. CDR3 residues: CASSLILDNYEQYF. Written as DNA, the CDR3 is TGCGCCAGCAGCTTGATATTGGACAACTACGAGCAGTACTTC.